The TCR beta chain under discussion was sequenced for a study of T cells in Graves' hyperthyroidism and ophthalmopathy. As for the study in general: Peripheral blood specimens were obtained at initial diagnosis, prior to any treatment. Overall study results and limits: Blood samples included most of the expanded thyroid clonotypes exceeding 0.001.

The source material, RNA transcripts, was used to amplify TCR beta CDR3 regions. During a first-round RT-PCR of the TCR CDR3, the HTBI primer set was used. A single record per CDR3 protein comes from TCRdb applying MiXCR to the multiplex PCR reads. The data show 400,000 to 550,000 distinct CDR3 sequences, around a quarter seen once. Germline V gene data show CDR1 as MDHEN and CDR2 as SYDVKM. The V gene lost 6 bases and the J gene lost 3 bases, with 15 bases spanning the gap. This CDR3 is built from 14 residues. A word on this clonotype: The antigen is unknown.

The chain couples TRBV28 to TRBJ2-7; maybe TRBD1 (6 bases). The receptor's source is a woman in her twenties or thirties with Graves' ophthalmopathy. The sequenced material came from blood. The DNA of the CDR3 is TGTGCCAGCAGACCCCGACAGGCAGGCTACGAGCAGTACTTC. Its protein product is CASRPRQAGYEQYF.